Listed below are T cell receptor beta chains from one sample, sequenced in a study of identical twins. TCRdb processed the 5' RACE reads anew with MiXCR; each CDR3 protein has one entry. The sample shows 350,000 to 450,000 distinct CDR3 sequences, about 18% of them seen only once. Sequenced material: naive T cells sorted from blood. Source of these receptors: a man in his fifties in good health. CDR3s include the opening cysteine and the closing phenylalanine or tryptophan.

v_call	j_call	cdr3_aa
TRBV7-2	TRBJ2-1	CASSLAYSGGAAEQFF
TRBV24-1	TRBJ1-1	CATSDLGFVGAFF
TRBV11-2	TRBJ2-1	CASSPSLLGAGTGEQFF
TRBV6-5	TRBJ2-1	CASSYGGISYNEQFF
TRBV5-1	TRBJ2-1	CASRGLAGRDEQFF
TRBV6-2/TRBV6-3	TRBJ1-3	CASSLTTGNTIYF
TRBV5-1	TRBJ1-1	CASSEQGGPTEAFF
TRBV27	TRBJ2-2	CASSLAGPGPGELFF
TRBV5-1	TRBJ2-2	CASRGVPNTGELFF
TRBV7-9	TRBJ1-4	CASSLGFGRGNEKLFF
TRBV7-2	TRBJ2-1	CASSLMAGLNNEQFF
TRBV7-2	TRBJ2-5	CASSSQSTGETQYF
TRBV4-3	TRBJ2-7	CASSQDYSDLFTYEQYF
TRBV4-3	TRBJ2-7	CASSQVWTGRYEQYF
TRBV18	TRBJ1-4	CASSPRGQAREKLFF
TRBV7-2	TRBJ1-1	CASSMGDRNTEAFF
TRBV11-1	TRBJ2-2	CASSFPGRASGELFF
TRBV11-1	TRBJ2-5	CASSLPTPTSSAPEGTQYF
TRBV6-6	TRBJ1-1	CASSTEGRTEAFF
TRBV7-9	TRBJ2-7	CASSLVINEQYF
TRBV9	TRBJ1-6	CASSGPGNDSPLHF
TRBV5-1	TRBJ2-3	CASSLARTDTQYF
TRBV10-3	TRBJ2-5	CAIRGLAGSTQYF